A selection of T cell receptor beta chains follows, all from one sample in a study of beta chain features in type 1 diabetes. The data were produced by immunoSEQ multiplex PCR, yet TCRdb's version contains in-frame clones alone and is incomplete. This repertoire shows about 620,000 clones, roughly 15% found once; its top ten account for 0.09% to 0.095%. Sequencing input: naive CD4+ T cells from blood. The origin of the receptors is a man younger than 30 in good health. CDR3s include the opening cysteine and the closing phenylalanine or tryptophan. Not every row has a clone size; where given, it reads once, few, many or a size class.

v_call	j_call	cdr3_length	clone_size	cdr3_aa
TRBV28	TRBJ2-7	14	few	CASRNTRGAYEQYF
TRBV29-1	TRBJ2-6	15	few	CSATFAESGANVLTF
TRBV30	TRBJ1-3	18	-	CAWSVDRVGRSSGNTIYF
TRBV5-1	TRBJ2-7	13	-	CASGTGFREEQYF
TRBV13	TRBJ1-1	15	-	CASSRYTGPYTEAFF
TRBV10-2	TRBJ2-3	14	-	CASSDKGRGDTQYF
TRBV28	TRBJ1-1	13	few	CASALPPVGEAFF
TRBV11-2	TRBJ1-6	14	few	CASSLSGTNSPLHF
TRBV27	TRBJ1-5	15	few	CASSRQGDSNQPQHF
TRBV18	TRBJ1-4	16	-	CASSNFRGPAGEKLFF
TRBV10-3	TRBJ1-1	15	many	CAISWNRGPNTEAFF
TRBV19	TRBJ2-5	14	-	CASSNGGIEETQYF
TRBV7-2	TRBJ2-3	17	-	CASSLGRTSGITDTQYF
TRBV7-6	TRBJ1-1	16	few	CASSPGQGNGNTEAFF
TRBV5-1	TRBJ1-1	15	few	CASSLVGRGNTEAFF
TRBV11-2	TRBJ2-7	15	-	CASSLVGTGLYEQYF
TRBV7-9	TRBJ2-5	15	-	CASSFTGVSGETQYF
TRBV7-3	TRBJ1-1	16	few	CASSSTPRGLNTEAFF
TRBV5-1	TRBJ2-1	13	few	CASCLDRGNEQFF
TRBV6-1	TRBJ2-7	15	few	CASIQGTGGIYEQYF
TRBV9	TRBJ2-3	15	once	CASKQGGSSTDTQYF
TRBV11-2	TRBJ2-5	11	-	CASSFLGTQYF
TRBV7-2	TRBJ2-1	14	-	CASSLLSAYNEQFF
TRBV12-2	TRBJ2-1	16	-	CASRPGGPQAGSEQFF
TRBV7-3	TRBJ1-2	16	-	CASSLGPGQLDHGYTF
TRBV18	TRBJ2-7	13	-	CASSPDRAHEQYF
TRBV5-1	TRBJ2-7	16	few	CASSLNTGTGNYEQYF
TRBV6-5	TRBJ2-7	16	-	CASSYSASGEPYEQYF
TRBV7-6	TRBJ2-3	16	-	CASSLLPGGGTDTQYF
TRBV29-1	TRBJ2-1	16	-	CSVETRTRPRYNEQFF
TRBV11-2	TRBJ2-7	16	-	CASSPVSGVRGYEQYF
TRBV14	TRBJ1-1	16	-	CASSLGTGRMNTEAFF
TRBV5-4	TRBJ1-2	14	few	CASTPFDRNYGYTF
TRBV9	TRBJ2-7	15	-	CASSVGDTRRDEQYF
TRBV5-1	TRBJ2-2	15	few	CASSLTTGDTGELFF
TRBV7-6	TRBJ2-3	17	-	CASSLGYSARYTDTQYF
TRBV7-9	TRBJ2-1	14	-	CASSLDGQSNEQFF
TRBV9	TRBJ2-3	16	-	CASSPRLAGNTDTQYF
TRBV6-6	TRBJ2-5	16	few	CASRLFTSGRQETQYF
TRBV30	TRBJ1-1	13	-	CARGQPRSTEAFF
TRBV10-3	TRBJ2-7	18	-	CAISGQKEGQGGSYEQYF
TRBV4-3	TRBJ2-7	14	-	CASSILAGDYEQYF
TRBV28	TRBJ2-7	12	few	CASIDQSYEQYF
TRBV19	TRBJ2-1	15	-	CASSIEPSGYNEQFF
TRBV9	TRBJ1-2	16	-	CASSVGERLMNYGYTF
TRBV7-3	TRBJ2-5	12	-	CASSSVVETQYF
TRBV6-5	TRBJ2-5	15	few	CASSYSQGTQETQYF
TRBV7-8	TRBJ2-7	14	-	CASSFLRDGYEQYF
TRBV5-1	TRBJ2-7	18	few	CASSSIRDRWPNPYEQYF
TRBV11-1	TRBJ1-2	13	-	CASSHAGGNGYTF
TRBV27	TRBJ1-1	15	few	CASKRPTSSSTEAFF
TRBV28	TRBJ1-3	15	few	CASSLVAGSGNTIYF
TRBV10-3	TRBJ1-2	13	-	CAISESNGGGYTF